Following are 8 T cell receptor beta chains from one sample sequenced in a study of regulatory T cells in long-lasting Graves disease. iRepertoire HTBI primers and Arm-PCR of CDR3 regions built TCR beta libraries. One entry per CDR3 protein results from TCRdb running MiXCR on the multiplex PCR reads. The table lists roughly 420,000 distinct CDR3 sequences, roughly 15% of them singletons. Time point specified: newly diagnosed GD, antithyroid drugs for less than 3 months. With RNA extracted from PBMCs as input, the TCR library was made. The same specimen was also included in a second study, on T cells in Graves' hyperthyroidism and ophthalmopathy.

The specimen comprised peripheral blood mononuclear cells (PBMCs), sampled at new diagnosis, from a patient treated with antithyroid drugs. These receptors were obtained from a woman aged 30 to 39 with Graves disease.

This clonotype was seen at least ten times. This chain uses TRBV24-1 with TRBJ2-3; 7 positions match TRBD1. J lost 1 base, V lost 1 base, and 1 base had no gene match. Per germline, CDR1 KGHDR and CDR2 SFDVKD. The CDR3 length is 15 residues. CDR3 sequence reads: CATSDFDRGTDTQYF. CDR3 bases: TGTGCCACCAGTGATTTCGACAGGGGCACAGATACGCAGTATTTT.

This clonotype was observed a handful of times. J is TRBJ2-7 and V is TRBV5-8; 10 bases are a match to TRBD1. CDR3 length: 15 amino acids. V gave up 3 bases and J gave up 6 bases; unmatched junction bases: 9. Germline CDR1 is SGHTS and CDR2 is YDEGEE. For the CDR3, the DNA is TGTGCCAGCAGCTGGCCGGGACAGGGGACTGGCGAGCAGTACTTC. Protein product: CASSWPGQGTGEQYF.

This clonotype appeared many times. The chain combines TRBV6-2 or TRBV6-3 with TRBJ2-7; 8 bases fit TRBD2. The germline gives CDR1 MNHEY, CDR2 SVGEGT. This CDR3 is built from 18 residues. With V trimmed by 2 bases and J by 1 base, 13 bases remained unmatched. CDR3 amino acids: CASSYPSGFSGISYEQYF. The CDR3 DNA reads as TGTGCCAGCAGTTACCCCTCGGGTTTTAGCGGGATTTCCTACGAGCAGTACTTC.

Many counts were recorded for this clonotype. The J gene is TRBJ1-1, the V gene TRBV5-8; a weak D match, TRBD1 (5 bases). The germline gives CDR1 SGHTS, CDR2 YDEGEE. This CDR3 contains 16 residues. V was trimmed by 0 bases and J by 0 bases, leaving 12 bases between them. In DNA, the CDR3 is TGTGCCAGCAGCTTGGGGGGCAGATTCATGAACACTGAAGCTTTCTTT. Translated, it gives CASSLGGRFMNTEAFF. Drawing the rest from reference TRBV5-8 and TRBJ1-1, the complete variable domain is EAGVTQSPTHLIKTRGQQATLRCSPISGHTSVYWYQQALGLGLQFLLWYDEGEERNRGNFPPRFSGRQFPNYSSELNVNALELEDSALYLCASSLGGRFMNTEAFFGQGTRLTVV.

This clonotype was recorded at least ten times. The CDR3: CASRILRGAIGDIQYF. The CDR3 DNA follows: TGTGCCAGCAGAATCCTGAGAGGGGCCATAGGAGACATTCAGTACTTC. V and J are TRBV6-1 and TRBJ2-4, with D possibly called TRBD1 or TRBD2 (5 bases each). Germline V gene lookup returns CDR1 MNHNS and CDR2 SASEGT. Between the trimmed V and J ends, which lost 6 bases and 8 bases, there was a span of 23 bases. The length of the CDR3 is 16 residues.

This clonotype appeared many times. The chain combines TRBV10-3 with TRBJ2-7, with D possibly matching TRBD1 (5 bases). CDR3 length equals 13 residues. Trimming stripped 0 bases from V and 6 bases from J, with 9 bases between. Germline V gene lookup returns CDR1 ENHRY and CDR2 SYGVKD. CDR3 sequence reads: CAISESGLSEQYF. The DNA of the CDR3 is TGTGCCATCAGTGAGTCGGGGCTATCCGAGCAGTACTTC.

The sample holds many counts of this clonotype. The V and J genes are TRBV29-1 and TRBJ2-3; 9 bases map to TRBD1. Germline V gene sequence: CDR1 SQVTM, CDR2 ANQGSEA. The CDR3 is made up of 14 amino acids. Trimming took 6 bases from V and 0 from J; bases not matched to a gene: 4. The CDR3 coding sequence is TGCAGCGTACTTACAGGGGGCAGCACAGATACGCAGTATTTT. It specifies CSVLTGGSTDTQYF.

CDR3 loop: CSAAWRAGELFF. The CDR3 DNA is TGCAGCGCCGCCTGGAGGGCCGGGGAGCTGTTTTTT. This rearrangement joins TRBV29-1 to TRBJ2-2; D is perhaps TRBD2 (6 bases). Trimming took 7 bases from V and 6 from J, leaving 12 bases between them. Germline loops: CDR1 SQVTM, CDR2 ANQGSEA. This CDR3 contains 12 residues.